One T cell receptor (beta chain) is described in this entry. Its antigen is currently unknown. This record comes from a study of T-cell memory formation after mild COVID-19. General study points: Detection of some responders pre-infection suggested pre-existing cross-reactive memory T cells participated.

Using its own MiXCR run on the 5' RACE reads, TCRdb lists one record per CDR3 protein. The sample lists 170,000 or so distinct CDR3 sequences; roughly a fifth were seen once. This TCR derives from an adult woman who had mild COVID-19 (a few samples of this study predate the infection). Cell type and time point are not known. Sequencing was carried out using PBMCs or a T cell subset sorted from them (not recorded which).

The CDR3 DNA follows: TGTGCCAGCAGCCAAGGAGTTGTGGGGGGTAACGAGCAGTACTTC. This encodes CASSQGVVGGNEQYF. The gene calls are TRBV3-1 and TRBJ2-7, with D possibly being TRBD2 (6 bases). V was shortened by 1 base and J by 5 bases, with 15 bases between the two germline ends. The CDR3 runs 15 residues. Germline-derived CDR1 and CDR2 are LGHDT and YNNKEL (reference sequence).